This T cell receptor (beta chain) was recovered during a study of blood T cells in healthy people across ages. The authors ran a second PCR of 7 to 11 cycles using a sample-barcoded 5' primer and a J-beta primer mix. There were at least 3 million CDR3-containing paired-end reads obtained from each sample. TCRdb fed the 5' RACE reads into MiXCR, producing one record per CDR3 protein. Among hundreds of thousands of distinct CDR3 sequences listed, around 25% were seen once. They isolated at least 6 million PBMCs from each sample. CDR3 length equals 15 residues. The V end lost 0 bases, the J end lost 1 base, and 6 bases lay between the germline ends. Germline lookup yields CDR1 KGHSH and CDR2 LQKENI. The same data also contributed to another study, on T cells of mothers and their children. As reported in that work: Each 15 ul cDNA reaction used roughly 1.5 ug RNA; all RNA was used. Each child gave a few million TCR beta CDR3 reads (each mother, over 10 million).

The genes are TRBV18 and TRBJ1-4; tentatively, D is TRBD1 (5 bases). The receptor comes from a boy under 18 in good health. Material: blood. The CDR3 DNA is TGTGCCAGCTCACCACCGGGGCGAACTAATGAAAAACTGTTTTTT. It translates to CASSPPGRTNEKLFF.